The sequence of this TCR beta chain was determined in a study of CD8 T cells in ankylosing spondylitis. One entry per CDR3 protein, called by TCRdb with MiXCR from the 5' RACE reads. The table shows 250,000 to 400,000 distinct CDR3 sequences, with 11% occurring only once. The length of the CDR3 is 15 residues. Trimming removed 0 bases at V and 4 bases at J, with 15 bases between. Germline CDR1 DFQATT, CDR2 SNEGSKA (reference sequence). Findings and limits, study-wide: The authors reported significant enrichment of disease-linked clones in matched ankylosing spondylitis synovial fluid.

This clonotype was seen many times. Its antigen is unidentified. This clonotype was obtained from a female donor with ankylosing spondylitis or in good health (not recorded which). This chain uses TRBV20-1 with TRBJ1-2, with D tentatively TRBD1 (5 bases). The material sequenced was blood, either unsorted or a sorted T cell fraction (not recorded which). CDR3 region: CSARDGWGTGYGYTF. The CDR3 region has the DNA TGCAGTGCTAGAGATGGGTGGGGCACTGGCTATGGCTACACCTTC.